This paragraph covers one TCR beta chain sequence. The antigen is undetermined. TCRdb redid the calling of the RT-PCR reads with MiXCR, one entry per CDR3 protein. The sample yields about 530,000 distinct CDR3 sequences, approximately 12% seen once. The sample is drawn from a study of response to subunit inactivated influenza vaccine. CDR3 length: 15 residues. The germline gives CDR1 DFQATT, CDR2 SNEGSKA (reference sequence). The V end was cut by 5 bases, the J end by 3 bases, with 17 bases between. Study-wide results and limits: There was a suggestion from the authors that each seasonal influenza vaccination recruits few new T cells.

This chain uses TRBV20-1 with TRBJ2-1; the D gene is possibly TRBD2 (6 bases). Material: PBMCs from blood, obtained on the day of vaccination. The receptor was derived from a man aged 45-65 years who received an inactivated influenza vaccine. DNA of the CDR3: TGCAGTGCTGCTGATCTAGGAGGGAACTACAATGAGCAGTTCTTC. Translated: CSAADLGGNYNEQFF.